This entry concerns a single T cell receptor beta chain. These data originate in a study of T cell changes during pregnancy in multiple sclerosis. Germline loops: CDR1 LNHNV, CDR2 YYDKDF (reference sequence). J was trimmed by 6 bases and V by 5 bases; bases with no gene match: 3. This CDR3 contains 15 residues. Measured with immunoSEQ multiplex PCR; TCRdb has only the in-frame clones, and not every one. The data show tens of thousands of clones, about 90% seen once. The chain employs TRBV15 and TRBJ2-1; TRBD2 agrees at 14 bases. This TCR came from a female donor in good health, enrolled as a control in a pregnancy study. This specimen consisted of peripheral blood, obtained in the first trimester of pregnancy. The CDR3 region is CATSLGTSGGNEQFF. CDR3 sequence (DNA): TGTGCCACCAGCCTCGGGACTAGCGGGGGCAATGAGCAGTTCTTC.